Listed below are T cell receptor beta chains from one sample, sequenced in a study of T-cell memory formation after mild COVID-19. TCRdb passed the 5' RACE reads through MiXCR, listing each CDR3 protein once. The data contain about 300,000 distinct CDR3 sequences, approximately 19% of them singletons. Sequencing used PBMCs or a T cell subset sorted from them (not recorded which). These receptors were taken from a man aged 18 to 30 who had mild COVID-19 (a few samples of this study predate the infection). Cell type and time point are not known. Both conserved end residues are part of each CDR3. Each record gives: J gene, clone size, D gene, V gene, CDR3 length, CDR3 protein, CDR3 DNA. D genes are given only for firm matches. Part of the rows lack a size; the others show once, few, many or a class for expanded clones.

j_call: TRBJ1-4
clone_size: .
d_call: TRBD1
v_call: TRBV5-5
cdr3_length: 14
cdr3_aa: CASSAGQPNEKLFF
cdr3_nt: TGTGCCAGCAGCGCGGGACAGCCTAATGAAAAACTGTTTTTT

j_call: TRBJ1-2
clone_size: .
d_call: .
v_call: TRBV3-1
cdr3_length: 14
cdr3_aa: CASSQDPSVGGYTF
cdr3_nt: TGTGCCAGCAGCCAAGACCCTAGTGTCGGTGGCTACACCTTC

j_call: TRBJ2-3
clone_size: .
d_call: .
v_call: TRBV29-1
cdr3_length: 12
cdr3_aa: CSVQGFTDTQYF
cdr3_nt: TGCAGCGTTCAAGGGTTCACAGATACGCAGTATTTT

j_call: TRBJ1-6
clone_size: .
d_call: .
v_call: TRBV5-1
cdr3_length: 14
cdr3_aa: CASSLADGNSPLHF
cdr3_nt: TGCGCCAGCAGCTTGGCCGACGGCAATTCACCCCTCCACTTT

j_call: TRBJ2-7
clone_size: .
d_call: .
v_call: TRBV7-6
cdr3_length: 13
cdr3_aa: CASSLGGEKGQYF
cdr3_nt: TGTGCCAGCAGCTTAGGCGGGGAAAAGGGGCAGTACTTC

j_call: TRBJ1-2
clone_size: .
d_call: .
v_call: TRBV7-2
cdr3_length: 13
cdr3_aa: CASSFATHYGYTF
cdr3_nt: TGTGCCAGCAGCTTCGCCACCCATTATGGCTACACCTTC

j_call: TRBJ1-1
clone_size: .
d_call: .
v_call: TRBV5-8
cdr3_length: 16
cdr3_aa: CASNPKGTSVNTEAFF
cdr3_nt: TGTGCCAGCAACCCGAAGGGGACGTCTGTGAACACTGAAGCTTTCTTT

j_call: TRBJ1-2
clone_size: .
d_call: .
v_call: TRBV7-2
cdr3_length: 15
cdr3_aa: CASSSLYGGLNGYTF
cdr3_nt: TGTGCCAGCAGCTCCCTCTATGGGGGGCTGAATGGCTACACCTTC

j_call: TRBJ1-2
clone_size: few
d_call: TRBD1
v_call: TRBV5-4
cdr3_length: 15
cdr3_aa: CASSRPGQGDYGYTF
cdr3_nt: TGTGCCAGCAGTCGGCCGGGACAGGGGGACTATGGCTACACCTTC

j_call: TRBJ1-6
clone_size: .
d_call: .
v_call: TRBV7-2
cdr3_length: 14
cdr3_aa: CAQHPAGSDSPLHF
cdr3_nt: TGTGCCCAGCACCCGGCAGGGTCGGATTCACCCCTCCACTTT

j_call: TRBJ2-4
clone_size: few
d_call: .
v_call: TRBV4-3
cdr3_length: 15
cdr3_aa: CASSLSMVTKNIQYF
cdr3_nt: TGCGCCAGCAGCCTGAGCATGGTGACCAAAAACATTCAGTACTTC

j_call: TRBJ2-1
clone_size: .
d_call: .
v_call: TRBV4-1
cdr3_length: 13
cdr3_aa: CASSQRQDDEQFF
cdr3_nt: TGCGCCAGCAGCCAGAGACAGGACGATGAGCAGTTCTTC

j_call: TRBJ2-7
clone_size: few
d_call: .
v_call: TRBV5-1
cdr3_length: 18
cdr3_aa: CASSLGLKPGLQLYEQYF
cdr3_nt: TGCGCCAGCAGCTTGGGCTTAAAACCGGGACTGCAACTCTACGAGCAGTACTTC

j_call: TRBJ1-4
clone_size: few
d_call: TRBD1
v_call: TRBV12-3/TRBV12-4
cdr3_length: 15
cdr3_aa: CASSRDRTRSEKLFF
cdr3_nt: TGTGCCAGCAGCCGGGACAGGACGAGGAGTGAAAAACTGTTTTTT

j_call: TRBJ2-5
clone_size: .
d_call: .
v_call: TRBV7-9
cdr3_length: 15
cdr3_aa: CASSSNNLQGETQYF
cdr3_nt: TGTGCCAGCAGCTCCAACAACTTACAGGGAGAGACCCAGTACTTC

j_call: TRBJ1-4
clone_size: .
d_call: .
v_call: TRBV12-3/TRBV12-4
cdr3_length: 14
cdr3_aa: CASRPMLVAEKLFF
cdr3_nt: TGTGCCAGCAGGCCAATGTTGGTCGCGGAAAAACTGTTTTTT

j_call: TRBJ2-3
clone_size: .
d_call: .
v_call: TRBV29-1
cdr3_length: 14
cdr3_aa: CSVFGSSWTDTQYF
cdr3_nt: TGCAGCGTTTTTGGAAGCTCTTGGACAGATACGCAGTATTTT

j_call: TRBJ1-6
clone_size: .
d_call: .
v_call: TRBV5-1
cdr3_length: 13
cdr3_aa: CASSLGWGGPLHF
cdr3_nt: TGCGCCAGCAGCTTGGGTTGGGGAGGCCCCCTCCACTTT

j_call: TRBJ2-1
clone_size: few
d_call: .
v_call: TRBV4-2
cdr3_length: 13
cdr3_aa: CASSQGGDNEQFF
cdr3_nt: TGTGCCAGCAGCCAAGGAGGGGACAATGAGCAGTTCTTC

j_call: TRBJ2-5
clone_size: .
d_call: .
v_call: TRBV6-2/TRBV6-3
cdr3_length: 16
cdr3_aa: CASSYVGPTTQETQYF
cdr3_nt: TGTGCCAGCAGTTACGTAGGGCCCACGACTCAAGAGACCCAGTACTTC

j_call: TRBJ2-3
clone_size: .
d_call: .
v_call: TRBV18
cdr3_length: 14
cdr3_aa: CASSAPGPADTQYF
cdr3_nt: TGTGCCAGCTCGGCTCCGGGCCCGGCAGATACGCAGTATTTT

j_call: TRBJ2-3
clone_size: few
d_call: TRBD1
v_call: TRBV5-1
cdr3_length: 16
cdr3_aa: CASSTGTGVATDTQYF
cdr3_nt: TGCGCCAGCAGCACCGGGACAGGGGTCGCGACAGATACGCAGTATTTT

j_call: TRBJ2-3
clone_size: few
d_call: .
v_call: TRBV4-3
cdr3_length: 14
cdr3_aa: CASSQGGGVDTQYF
cdr3_nt: TGCGCCAGCAGCCAAGGAGGTGGTGTAGATACGCAGTATTTT

j_call: TRBJ1-2
clone_size: .
d_call: TRBD1
v_call: TRBV7-9
cdr3_length: 15
cdr3_aa: CASSPRTGGGYGYTF
cdr3_nt: TGTGCCAGCAGTCCCCGGACAGGGGGCGGCTATGGCTACACCTTC

j_call: TRBJ2-3
clone_size: few
d_call: TRBD2
v_call: TRBV7-2
cdr3_length: 16
cdr3_aa: CASSLVVAGGRDTQYF
cdr3_nt: TGTGCCAGCAGCTTAGTAGTAGCGGGGGGCCGCGATACGCAGTATTTT

j_call: TRBJ1-1
clone_size: .
d_call: .
v_call: TRBV6-2/TRBV6-3
cdr3_length: 13
cdr3_aa: CASMDTRNTEAFF
cdr3_nt: TGTGCCAGCATGGACACGCGGAACACTGAAGCTTTCTTT

j_call: TRBJ2-5
clone_size: .
d_call: .
v_call: TRBV6-6
cdr3_length: 15
cdr3_aa: CASSYSRGAQETQYF
cdr3_nt: TGTGCCAGCAGTTACTCGAGGGGGGCCCAAGAGACCCAGTACTTC

j_call: TRBJ1-6
clone_size: few
d_call: .
v_call: TRBV27
cdr3_length: 14
cdr3_aa: CASSFSDYNSPLHF
cdr3_nt: TGTGCCAGCAGTTTCTCGGATTATAATTCACCCCTCCACTTT

j_call: TRBJ2-2
clone_size: few
d_call: .
v_call: TRBV20-1
cdr3_length: 13
cdr3_aa: CSAALRNTGELFF
cdr3_nt: TGCAGTGCCGCCCTCAGGAACACCGGGGAGCTGTTTTTT

j_call: TRBJ1-4
clone_size: .
d_call: .
v_call: TRBV7-2
cdr3_length: 20
cdr3_aa: CASSSEPTGTSLCENEKLFF
cdr3_nt: TGTGCCAGCAGCTCCGAGCCGACCGGGACAAGCCTCTGTGAAAATGAAAAACTGTTTTTT

j_call: TRBJ2-7
clone_size: few
d_call: .
v_call: TRBV7-9
cdr3_length: 11
cdr3_aa: CASSPWGEQYF
cdr3_nt: TGTGCCAGCAGCCCGTGGGGGGAGCAGTACTTC

j_call: TRBJ1-2
clone_size: few
d_call: TRBD1
v_call: TRBV12-3/TRBV12-4
cdr3_length: 15
cdr3_aa: CASSNPETGNYGYTF
cdr3_nt: TGTGCCAGCAGCAACCCCGAGACAGGGAACTATGGCTACACCTTC

j_call: TRBJ2-4
clone_size: many
d_call: .
v_call: TRBV4-3
cdr3_length: 18
cdr3_aa: CASSRWGPGQIAKNIQYF
cdr3_nt: TGCGCCAGCAGCCGATGGGGGCCCGGGCAAATAGCCAAAAACATTCAGTACTTC

j_call: TRBJ2-2
clone_size: .
d_call: TRBD2
v_call: TRBV28
cdr3_length: 19
cdr3_aa: CASSPAQLAGAVNTGELFF
cdr3_nt: TGTGCCAGCAGCCCCGCACAACTAGCGGGGGCCGTGAACACCGGGGAGCTGTTTTTT

j_call: TRBJ2-7
clone_size: .
d_call: .
v_call: TRBV4-3
cdr3_length: 14
cdr3_aa: CASSQVPGSNEQYF
cdr3_nt: TGCGCCAGCAGCCAAGTCCCAGGGAGCAACGAGCAGTACTTC

j_call: TRBJ2-3
clone_size: .
d_call: .
v_call: TRBV3-1
cdr3_length: 16
cdr3_aa: CASSQVSSGSTDTQYF
cdr3_nt: TGTGCCAGCAGCCAAGTCTCGAGCGGTAGCACAGATACGCAGTATTTT

j_call: TRBJ1-5
clone_size: .
d_call: .
v_call: TRBV6-5
cdr3_length: 15
cdr3_aa: CASSVQGSGNQPQHF
cdr3_nt: TGTGCCAGCAGTGTCCAGGGGTCGGGAAATCAGCCCCAGCATTTT

j_call: TRBJ1-2
clone_size: .
d_call: TRBD1
v_call: TRBV11-2
cdr3_length: 14
cdr3_aa: CASRTTGANYGYTF
cdr3_nt: TGTGCCAGCAGAACGACAGGGGCGAACTATGGCTACACCTTC

j_call: TRBJ2-5
clone_size: many
d_call: TRBD2
v_call: TRBV7-9
cdr3_length: 17
cdr3_aa: CASSLVGGLAGQETQYF
cdr3_nt: TGTGCCAGCAGCTTAGTTGGGGGACTAGCGGGCCAAGAGACCCAGTACTTC

j_call: TRBJ2-3
clone_size: many
d_call: TRBD2
v_call: TRBV7-3
cdr3_length: 15
cdr3_aa: CASSSLAGGTDTQYF
cdr3_nt: TGTGCCAGCAGCTCGCTAGCGGGTGGTACAGATACGCAGTATTTT

j_call: TRBJ1-1
clone_size: many
d_call: .
v_call: TRBV11-2
cdr3_length: 13
cdr3_aa: CASSFTGNTEAFF
cdr3_nt: TGTGCCAGCAGCTTCACAGGGAACACTGAAGCTTTCTTT

j_call: TRBJ1-1
clone_size: few
d_call: TRBD1
v_call: TRBV18
cdr3_length: 17
cdr3_aa: CASSPYPGQGVDTEAFF
cdr3_nt: TGTGCCAGCTCACCTTATCCGGGACAGGGGGTTGACACTGAAGCTTTCTTT

j_call: TRBJ1-1
clone_size: .
d_call: .
v_call: TRBV5-4
cdr3_length: 16
cdr3_aa: CASSLPPTQGNTEAFF
cdr3_nt: TGTGCCAGCAGCCTACCCCCGACTCAGGGAAATACTGAAGCTTTCTTT

j_call: TRBJ2-3
clone_size: .
d_call: TRBD2
v_call: TRBV7-3
cdr3_length: 15
cdr3_aa: CATGTSGGSTDTQYF
cdr3_nt: TGTGCCACCGGGACTAGCGGGGGGTCGACAGATACGCAGTATTTT